This T cell receptor (beta chain) appears in the sequencing data of a study of tumor T cells in aggressive B-cell lymphoma. Data came from immunoSEQ multiplex PCR; TCRdb stores just in-frame clones and leaves some out. The sample includes about 7,400 clones, about four fifths seen only once; the top ten take about 5.5%. The source of this sequence is an adult with diffuse large B cell lymphoma. The sequencing sample was made of tumor tissue.

CDR3 nucleotide sequence: TGTGCCTGGGAAGGGGGACAGGGTAGTAATGAAAAACTGTTTTTT. It encodes CAWEGGQGSNEKLFF. J is TRBJ1-4 and V is TRBV30, with 9 bases matching TRBD1. The CDR3 is made up of 15 amino acids. From germline, CDR1 is GTSNPN and CDR2 SVGIG (reference sequence). J lost 4 bases, V lost 5 bases, and 8 bases had no gene match.